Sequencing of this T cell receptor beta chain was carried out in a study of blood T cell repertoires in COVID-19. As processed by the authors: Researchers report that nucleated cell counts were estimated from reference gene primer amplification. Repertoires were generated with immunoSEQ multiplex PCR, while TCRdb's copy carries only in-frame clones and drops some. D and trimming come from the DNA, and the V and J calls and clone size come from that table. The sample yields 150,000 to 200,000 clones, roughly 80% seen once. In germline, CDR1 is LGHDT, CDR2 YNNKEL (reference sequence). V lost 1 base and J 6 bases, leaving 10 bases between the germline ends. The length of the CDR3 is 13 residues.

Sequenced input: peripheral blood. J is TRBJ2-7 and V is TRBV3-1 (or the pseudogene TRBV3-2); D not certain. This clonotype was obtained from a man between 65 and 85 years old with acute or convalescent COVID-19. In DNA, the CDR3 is TGTGCCAGCAGCCAAGCCTCGAGAGGCGAGCAGTACTTC. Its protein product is CASSQASRGEQYF.